This TCR beta chain was identified in a study of OX40 agonist ivuxolimab in advanced cancers. Study-wide context: Patients in the trial were receiving intravenous ivuxolimab every 2 weeks, at doses of 0.01 to 10 mg/kg.

Clones were read by immunoSEQ multiplex PCR, and TCRdb kept only the in-frame ones, dropping some. Among 74,000 or so clones listed, around 92% were seen once. Exclusion applied to patients with autoimmune disease history or systemic immunosuppression. Notes on the study in general: Expanded peripheral T-cell antigen specificity went undetermined. CD4+ and CD8+ blood T cells expanded clonally by week 6 at 0.1 to 3.0 mg/kg.

The V gene's germline CDR1 is LNHDA and CDR2 SQIVND (reference sequence). CDR3 length: 15 residues. Trimming removed 3 bases at V and 3 bases at J, with 12 bases between. In regard to this clone: Its antigen is as yet unknown.

V gene TRBV19 combines with J gene TRBJ2-1; no clear D. This TCR was sampled from an adult with an advanced solid tumor such as melanoma, head and neck, liver or kidney cancer. The source was CD4+ or CD8+ T cells sorted from blood, collected in a trial of the OX40 agonist ivuxolimab. CDR3 coding DNA: TGTGCCAGTAGTATTAAGGCAGATCTCTACAATGAGCAGTTCTTC. Protein: CASSIKADLYNEQFF.